This T cell receptor (beta chain) was documented in a study of PD-L1 blockade in urothelial cancer. Study-level background: Atezolizumab therapy began for patients in about 2014, dosed at 1,200 mg intravenously every 3 weeks. Earlier, patients had received 0 to 3 chemotherapy regimens. Blood drawn 3 weeks (second dose) and 6 weeks after treatment start was analyzed.

The time point denotes: peripheral blood 6 weeks after treatment start. Peripheral blood mononuclear cells were collected from every patient before and during treatment, yielding between 1 and 8 samples per patient. This CDR3 is built from 16 residues. The ends were cut back, 1 base at V and 0 bases at J, with 10 bases in the middle. Germline V CDR1 and CDR2: SGHTA, FQGTGA. Produced via immunoSEQ multiplex PCR; TCRdb's table is partial and in-frame only. The sample has under 50,000 clones; approximately 86% are singletons. The source of this sequence is a man between 60 and 70 years old with urothelial cancer. This material consisted of PBMCs, taken around atezolizumab (anti-PD-L1) treatment. This rearrangement joins TRBV7-3 to TRBJ1-3; D ambiguous. CDR3 DNA sequence: TGTGCCAGCAGCTTAAACCCACCGAGCTCTGGAAACACCATATATTTT. Translated, it gives CASSLNPPSSGNTIYF.